These 19 T cell receptor beta chains were sequenced from one sample in a study of T cell repertoires in cytomegalovirus infection. These receptors have no known antigen. MiXCR, run by TCRdb on the reads, gives a single entry per CDR3 protein. The repertoire holds about 920,000 distinct CDR3 sequences, with approximately 32% as singletons. The input for sequencing was cultured CD8+ T cells from PBMCs, taken from culture after CMV antigen stimulation. These receptors originate from a human donor in good health (CMV status not recorded). Some clones in this sample may be carry-over from other donors' samples.

The chain carries TRBV2 and TRBJ2-7; maybe TRBD2 (6 bases). Germline lookup yields CDR1 SNHLY and CDR2 FYNNEI. This CDR3 contains 10 residues. V shed 8 bases and J shed 7 bases, with 9 bases lying between them. DNA of the CDR3: TGTGCCAGCGGGAGGAGGGAGCAGTACTTC. As protein: CASGRREQYF.

J is TRBJ1-5 and V is TRBV15, with D perhaps TRBD1 (6 bases). The CDR3 runs 15 residues. V lost 1 base to trimming and J lost 1 base, with 8 bases between them. From germline, CDR1 is LNHNV and CDR2 YYDKDF (reference sequence). The CDR3 DNA reads as TGTGCCACCAGCAGAGTAGGGGGAAGCAATCAGCCCCAGCATTTT. It codes for CATSRVGGSNQPQHF.

The chain couples TRBV10-2 to TRBJ1-2; 11 positions agree with TRBD1. The CDR3 extends over 16 amino acids. Germline loops: CDR1 WSHSY, CDR2 SAAADI. V was clipped by 0 bases and J by 4 bases; unmatched bases: 4. The chain's CDR3 is CASSESGQGELYGYTF. The CDR3 DNA reads TGCGCCAGCAGTGAGTCGGGACAGGGGGAACTCTATGGCTACACCTTC.

The rearrangement joins TRBV2 to TRBJ2-3; D ambiguous. This CDR3 spans 15 amino acids. Trimming removed 1 base at V and 0 bases at J, with 8 bases between. Germline assignment: CDR1 SNHLY and CDR2 FYNNEI. Here the CDR3 reads CASSEEMFSTDTQYF. The CDR3 nucleotides are TGTGCCAGCAGTGAAGAGATGTTTAGCACAGATACGCAGTATTTT.

The rearrangement uses TRBV15 and TRBJ1-3, with D uncertain. Germline loops: CDR1 LNHNV, CDR2 YYDKDF (reference sequence). The CDR3 consists of 16 residues. Trimming left V 6 bases short and J 0 bases short, with 15 bases between. The CDR3 loop is CATSKNRLTSGNTIYF. CDR3 DNA sequence: TGTGCCACCAGTAAAAACAGACTAACCTCTGGAAACACCATATATTTT.

The rearrangement joins TRBV7-3 to TRBJ1-1, with TRBD1 matching 7 bases. Per germline, CDR1 SGHTA and CDR2 FQGTGA. The CDR3 spans 15 residues. The V gene end was trimmed by 5 bases and the J gene end by 1 base; junction bases not matched to a gene: 7. CDR3 in amino acids: CASSAAGTANTEAFF. CDR3 DNA: TGTGCCAGCAGCGCTGCAGGGACAGCGAACACTGAAGCTTTCTTT.

In its sample, this clonotype was seen many times. The J gene is TRBJ2-7, the V gene TRBV7-8; perhaps D is TRBD1 or TRBD2 (5 bases each). With 1 base removed from V and 3 bases from J, the gap between germline ends came to 13 bases. This CDR3 contains 15 residues. Germline V CDR1 and CDR2: SGHVS, FQNEAQ. This CDR3 is CASSLVPGTYYEQYF. The CDR3 DNA reads TGTGCCAGCAGCTTAGTCCCAGGGACCTACTACGAGCAGTACTTC.

J is TRBJ1-4 and V is TRBV12-3 or TRBV12-4; the D is unclear. The CDR3 covers 13 residues. Deletions cut 3 bases from V and 4 bases from J, with 6 bases between. The CDR3 DNA sequence: TGTGCCAGCAGTTTGGGGATTAATGAAAAACTGTTTTTT. It encodes CASSLGINEKLFF.

About this clonotype: Since a much larger clone is just one base distant, this may be a read error. The chain joins TRBV7-8 to TRBJ2-5; maybe TRBD2 (5 bases). Trimming took off 4 bases at V and 0 bases at J, with 9 bases between the two ends. The CDR3 has 14 residues. Germline CDR1 and CDR2: SGHVS and FQNEAQ. CDR3 coding DNA: TGTGCCAGCAGCTCGATAGCGTACCAAGAGACCCAGTACTTC. It yields the protein CASSSIAYQETQYF.

This chain uses TRBV19 with TRBJ2-3; D is unresolved. The germline gives CDR1 LNHDA, CDR2 SQIVND (reference sequence). V was clipped by 3 bases and J by 1 base, with 11 bases between them. The CDR3 has 15 amino acids. CDR3 sequence reads: CASSMSARRTDTQYF. CDR3 DNA sequence: TGTGCCAGTAGTATGTCCGCCAGACGCACAGATACGCAGTATTTT. Full variable domain (outside the CDR3, taken from reference TRBV19 and TRBJ2-3): DGGITQSPKYLFRKEGQNVTLSCEQNLNHDAMYWYRQDPGQGLRLIYYSQIVNDFQKGDIAEGYSVSREKKESFPLTVTSAQKNPTAFYLCASSMSARRTDTQYFGPGTRLTVL.

J is TRBJ2-1 and V is TRBV7-9; D may be TRBD1 or TRBD2 (6 bases each). Trimming took 5 bases from V and 6 from J, leaving 20 bases between them. There are 16 residues in the CDR3. The germline V gene has CDR1 SEHNR and CDR2 FQNEAQ (reference sequence). CDR3 sequence: CASSPAKGGRFNEQFF. In nucleotides, the CDR3 is TGTGCCAGCAGCCCAGCCAAGGGGGGCCGGTTCAATGAGCAGTTCTTC.

This sequence joins TRBV25-1 and TRBJ1-1; D call uncertain. Germline CDR1 is MGHDK and CDR2 is SYGVNS. Trimming pared 1 base from V and 1 base from J, leaving 10 bases between. The CDR3 has 15 residues. CDR3 amino acids: CASSESRTPNTEAFF. The CDR3 nucleotides read TGTGCCAGCAGTGAATCGAGGACTCCGAACACTGAAGCTTTCTTT.

With respect to this clonotype: The junction and the germline gene differ at one end; a read error may be behind it. The chain uses TRBV7-7 and TRBJ2-5, with D perhaps matching TRBD1 or TRBD2 (6 bases each). CDR3 length: 13 amino acids. Germline CDR1 SSHAT, CDR2 FNYEAQ (reference sequence). The DNA for the CDR3 is TGTGCTAGCAGTGGGGGGCGTGAAGAGACCCAGTACTTC. This encodes CASSGGREETQYF.

As for this clonotype: Possible read error: a much larger clone is one base away. This chain uses TRBV12-3 or TRBV12-4 with TRBJ1-3, with 7 positions matching TRBD1. Losses at the gene ends were 4 bases for V and 5 bases for J; bases not matched to a gene: 14. This CDR3 is 17 amino acids long. This CDR3 is CASSSVSTGLRRNTIYF. The DNA of the CDR3 is TGTGCCAGCAGTTCCGTATCGACAGGGTTAAGGAGAAACACCATATATTTT.

The genes are TRBV4-1 and TRBJ1-5; D may be TRBD1 (5 bases). Germline assignment: CDR1 MGHRA and CDR2 YSYEKL. The CDR3 has 15 amino acids. Trimming removed 1 base from V and 3 bases from J, with 10 bases in between. The CDR3: CASSQARAANQPQHF. CDR3 bases: TGCGCCAGCAGCCAAGCCAGGGCGGCCAATCAGCCCCAGCATTTT.

This clonotype turned up a few times. This chain connects TRBV2 to TRBJ1-1; TRBD1 might be the D (5 bases). Germline V gene sequence: CDR1 SNHLY, CDR2 FYNNEI. V lost 7 bases to trimming and J lost 5 bases, with 8 bases between them. This CDR3 is built from 11 residues. The CDR3 sequence is CASKGKTEAFF. The CDR3 nucleotides are TGTGCCAGCAAGGGGAAGACTGAAGCTTTCTTT.

The chain carries TRBV6-6 and TRBJ1-1; no firm D call. In germline, CDR1 is MNHNY, CDR2 SVGAGI (reference sequence). V gave up 0 bases and J gave up 7 bases, with 6 bases separating them. This CDR3 comprises 12 residues. The CDR3 is CASSYSRDEAFF. CDR3 DNA: TGTGCCAGCAGTTACTCAAGGGATGAAGCTTTCTTT.

The table lists this clonotype with a few counts. V gene TRBV10-3 combines with J gene TRBJ1-1; D uncertain. This CDR3 comprises 14 residues. The germline V gene has CDR1 ENHRY and CDR2 SYGVKD. Trimming removed 4 bases from V and 3 bases from J, with 12 bases in between. The CDR3 sequence: CAISGTGSDTEAFF. CDR3 sequence (DNA): TGTGCCATCAGTGGAACGGGTTCGGACACTGAAGCTTTCTTT.

This sequence joins TRBV10-2 and TRBJ2-3; no reliable D call. V dropped 3 bases and J dropped 2 bases, with 6 bases sitting between them. CDR1 and CDR2 from the germline V gene are WSHSY and SAAADI. This CDR3 region has 13 residues. CDR3 DNA sequence: TGCGCCAGCAGTGACTCAGCCACAGATACGCAGTATTTT. Translated: CASSDSATDTQYF.